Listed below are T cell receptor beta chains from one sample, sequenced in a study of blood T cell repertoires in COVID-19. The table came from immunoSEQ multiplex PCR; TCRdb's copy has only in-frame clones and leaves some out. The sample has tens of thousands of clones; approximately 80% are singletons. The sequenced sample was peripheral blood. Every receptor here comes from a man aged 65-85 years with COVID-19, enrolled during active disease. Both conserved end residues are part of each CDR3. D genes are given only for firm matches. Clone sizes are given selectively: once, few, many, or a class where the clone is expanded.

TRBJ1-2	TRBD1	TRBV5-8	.	CASSLGGLNYGYTF	TGTGCCAGCAGCCTAGGGGGCCTGAACTATGGCTACACCTTC
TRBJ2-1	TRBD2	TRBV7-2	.	CASSSRLAGGPWNNEQFF	TGTGCCAGCAGCTCCCGACTAGCGGGAGGGCCTTGGAACAATGAGCAGTTCTTC
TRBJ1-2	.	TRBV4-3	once	CASSQVYRENYGYTF	TGCGCCAGCAGCCAAGTTTACAGGGAGAACTATGGCTACACCTTC
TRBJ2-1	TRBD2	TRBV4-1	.	CASSQLLAGHYEQFF	TGCGCCAGCAGCCAGTTACTAGCGGGACACTATGAGCAGTTCTTC
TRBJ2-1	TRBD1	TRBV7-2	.	CASSLGRTGPNEQFF	TGTGCCAGCAGCTTAGGTCGGACAGGTCCCAATGAGCAGTTCTTC
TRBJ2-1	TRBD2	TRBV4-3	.	CASSRQLADYNEQFF	TGCGCCAGCAGCCGGCAACTAGCGGACTACAATGAGCAGTTCTTC
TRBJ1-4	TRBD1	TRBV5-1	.	CASSYGTGGPNEKLFF	TGCGCCAGCAGCTACGGGACAGGGGGCCCTAATGAAAAACTGTTTTTT
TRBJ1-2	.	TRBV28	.	CASSLSRGYTF	TGTGCCAGCAGTTTATCGCGTGGCTACACCTTC
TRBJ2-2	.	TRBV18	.	CASSPSRSDTGELFF	TGTGCCAGCTCACCATCTAGGTCGGACACCGGGGAGCTGTTTTTT
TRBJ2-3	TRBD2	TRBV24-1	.	CATSDPTTSGITDTQYF	TGTGCCACCAGTGATCCAACGACTAGCGGGATAACAGATACGCAGTATTTT
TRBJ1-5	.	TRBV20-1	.	CSASPGGTFSNQPQHF	TGCAGTGCTAGTCCGGGGGGGACTTTTAGCAATCAGCCCCAGCATTTT
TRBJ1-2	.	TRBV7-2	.	CASSSPGAPSYGYTF	TGTGCCAGCAGCTCTCCAGGGGCCCCCTCTTATGGCTACACCTTC
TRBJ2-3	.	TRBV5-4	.	CASSPAPRDSGTDTQYF	TGTGCCAGCAGCCCCGCCCCCCGGGACTCGGGGACAGATACGCAGTATTTT
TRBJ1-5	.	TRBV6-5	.	CASSPRVYSNQPQHF	TGTGCCAGCAGCCCCAGGGTTTACAGCAATCAGCCCCAGCATTTT
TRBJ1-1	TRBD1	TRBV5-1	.	CASSLTGGEGTEAFF	TGCGCCAGCAGCCTGACAGGGGGCGAAGGGACTGAAGCTTTCTTT
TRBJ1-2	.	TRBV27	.	CASSLHWIGSNYGYTF	TGTGCCAGCAGTTTACACTGGATAGGGAGTAACTATGGCTACACCTTC
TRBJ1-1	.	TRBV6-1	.	CASSEQGTEAFF	TGTGCCAGCAGTGAGCAGGGAACTGAAGCTTTCTTT
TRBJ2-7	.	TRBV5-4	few	CASSLSAGPLYEQYF	TGTGCCAGCAGCCTTAGCGCAGGTCCCCTCTACGAGCAGTACTTC
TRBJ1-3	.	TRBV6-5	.	CASSYKGEGGNTIYF	TGTGCCAGCAGTTACAAGGGGGAGGGAGGGAACACCATATATTTT
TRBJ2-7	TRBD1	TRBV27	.	CASSFWGTGRDEQYF	TGTGCCAGCAGTTTCTGGGGGACAGGGCGTGACGAGCAGTACTTC
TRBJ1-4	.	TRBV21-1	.	CASSKLGLLNEKLFF	TGTGCCAGCAGCAAACTTGGGCTCCTGAATGAAAAACTGTTTTTT
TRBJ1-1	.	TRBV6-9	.	CASIPGIAFF	TGTGCCAGCATCCCAGGGATAGCTTTCTTT